This TCR beta chain was profiled in a study of cytomegalovirus exposure and HLA in healthy donors. The PCR had 60 Vbeta and 13 Jbeta primers. The table came from immunoSEQ multiplex PCR; TCRdb's copy has only in-frame clones and leaves some out. The table records fewer than 120,000 clones, 65% to 80% of them present only once. The V end lost 2 bases, the J end lost 8 bases, and 24 bases lay between the germline ends. The CDR3 runs 18 residues. The V gene's germline CDR1 is PRHDT and CDR2 FYEKMQ (reference sequence). The V gene is TRBV13, the J gene TRBJ1-4; D might be TRBD1 (5 bases). What was sequenced was PBMCs. The TCR sequence derives from a man aged 25-40 years in good health and CMV-seropositive. The CDR3 coding sequence is TGTGCCAGCAGCTTATCACTCTATCAGGGCCGCGTCGGGGAAAAACTGTTTTTT. This sequence encodes CASSLSLYQGRVGEKLFF.